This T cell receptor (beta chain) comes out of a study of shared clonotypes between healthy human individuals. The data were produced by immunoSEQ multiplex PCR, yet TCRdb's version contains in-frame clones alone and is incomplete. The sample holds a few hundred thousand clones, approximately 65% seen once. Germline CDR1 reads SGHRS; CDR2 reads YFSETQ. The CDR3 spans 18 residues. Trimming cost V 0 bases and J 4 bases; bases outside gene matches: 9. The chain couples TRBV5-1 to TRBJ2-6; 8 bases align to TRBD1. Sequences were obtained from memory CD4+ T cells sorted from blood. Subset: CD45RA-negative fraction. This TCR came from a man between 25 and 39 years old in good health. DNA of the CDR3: TGCGCCAGCAGCTTGGCCACAGGGGGAGCTGCAGGGGCCAACGTCCTGACTTTC. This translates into CASSLATGGAAGANVLTF. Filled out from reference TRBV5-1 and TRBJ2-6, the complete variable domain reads KAGVTQTPRYLIKTRGQQVTLSCSPISGHRSVSWYQQTPGQGLQFLFEYFSETQRNKGNFPGRFSGRQFSNSRSEMNVSTLELGDSALYLCASSLATGGAAGANVLTFGAGSRLTVL.